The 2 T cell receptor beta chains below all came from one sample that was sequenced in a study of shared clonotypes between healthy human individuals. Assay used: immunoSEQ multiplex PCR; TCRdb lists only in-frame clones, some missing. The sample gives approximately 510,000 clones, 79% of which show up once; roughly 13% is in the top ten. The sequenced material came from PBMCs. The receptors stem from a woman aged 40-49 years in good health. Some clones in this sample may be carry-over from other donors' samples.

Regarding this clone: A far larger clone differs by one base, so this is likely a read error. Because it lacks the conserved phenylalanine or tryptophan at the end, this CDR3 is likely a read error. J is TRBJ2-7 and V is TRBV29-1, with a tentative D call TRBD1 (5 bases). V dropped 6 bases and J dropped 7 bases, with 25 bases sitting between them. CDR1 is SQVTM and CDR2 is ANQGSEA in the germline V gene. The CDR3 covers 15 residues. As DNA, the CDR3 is TGCAGCGTAGCCTCAGGGTTTCTCGGGCTTAGGGAGCAGTACCTC. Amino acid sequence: CSVASGFLGLREQYL.

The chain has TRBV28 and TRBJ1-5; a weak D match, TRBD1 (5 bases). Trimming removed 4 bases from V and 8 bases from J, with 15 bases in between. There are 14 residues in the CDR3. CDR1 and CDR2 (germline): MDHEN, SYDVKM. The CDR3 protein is CASSWEQGYEPQHF. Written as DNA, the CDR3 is TGTGCCAGCAGTTGGGAGCAGGGTTATGAGCCCCAGCATTTT. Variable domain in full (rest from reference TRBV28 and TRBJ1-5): DVKVTQSSRYLVKRTGEKVFLECVQDMDHENMFWYRQDPGLGLRLIYFSYDVKMKEKGDIPEGYSVSREKKERFSLILESASTNQTSMYLCASSWEQGYEPQHFGDGTRLSIL.